This T cell receptor beta chain came from a study of blood T cell repertoires in COVID-19. CDR1 KGHSH and CDR2 LQKENI come from the germline V gene. V lost 6 bases, J lost 3 bases, and 8 bases stayed unmatched. This CDR3 has 15 residues. This clone was observed a few times. Profiled with immunoSEQ multiplex PCR; TCRdb holds only in-frame clones, not every one. Among around 140,000 clones listed, about 87% were seen once. The chain carries TRBV18 and TRBJ1-5; 7 nucleotides align to TRBD1. The sequence came from a human donor in a cohort sampled during active COVID-19. Sequencing was carried out using peripheral blood. CDR3: CASSTPGGINQPQHF. CDR3 sequence (DNA): TGTGCCAGCTCCACTCCAGGGGGGATCAATCAGCCCCAGCATTTT.